The rows below give T cell receptor beta chains drawn from one sample of a study of shared clonotypes between healthy human individuals. The repertoire was sequenced with immunoSEQ multiplex PCR; TCRdb's copy has only in-frame clones and lacks some. The table shows approximately 940,000 clones, with approximately 76% occurring only once. Input material: memory CD4+ T cells sorted from blood. These receptors were taken from a man between 18 and 35 years old in good health. Each CDR3 is given without its conserved first and last residue. The D gene is left open where the match is weak.

TRBV30	14	-	TRBJ2-7	AWSVVGRGRTYEQY
TRBV10-3	11	-	TRBJ1-2	AIFREMNYGYT
TRBV9	13	-	TRBJ2-7	ASSVDGVTSYEQY
TRBV21-1	15	-	TRBJ2-7	ASSTFSTGTGSYEQY
TRBV6-5	10	-	TRBJ2-7	ASIGLSYEQY
TRBV6-6	12	-	TRBJ1-1	ASSSLGSVTEAF
TRBV10-3	11	-	TRBJ2-2	AYGQFVDGELF
TRBV5-4	13	-	TRBJ1-2	ASSPQGVTHYGYT
TRBV7-2	16	-	TRBJ2-3	ASSSTARGGVVTDTQY
TRBV19	13	TRBD1	TRBJ1-5	ASRATGGIGQPQH
TRBV27	12	TRBD1	TRBJ1-1	ASRRGQLNTEAF
TRBV15	15	TRBD1	TRBJ2-3	ATSRATSGTGVNTQY
TRBV6-5	12	-	TRBJ1-4	ASSLRGRGEKLF
TRBV25-1	12	-	TRBJ1-3	ASSEVTAGNTIY
TRBV6-1	12	-	TRBJ1-6	ASRWGEEDSPLH
TRBV18	13	TRBD1	TRBJ1-1	ASSPSQDRDTEAF
TRBV28	12	-	TRBJ2-7	ASSFFQRTYEQY
TRBV4-3	14	-	TRBJ2-1	ASSPRVEAAYNEQF
TRBV5-1	13	TRBD2	TRBJ2-4	ASSLIAGGENIQY
TRBV7-9	14	TRBD1	TRBJ1-2	ASSRTGTASNYGYT
TRBV5-1	12	TRBD1	TRBJ2-7	ASRLWTGAYEQY
TRBV5-1	14	TRBD2	TRBJ2-1	ASSPGGSASYNEQF
TRBV19	10	-	TRBJ1-6	ASSIIRGPLH
TRBV27	13	TRBD1	TRBJ1-4	ASSFHQGDDEKLF
TRBV11-2	13	TRBD2	TRBJ2-1	ASRGIGTTYNEQF
TRBV11-3	11	-	TRBJ1-2	ASSLVGNYGYT
TRBV27	11	-	TRBJ2-7	ASSRAEAYEQY
TRBV13	11	-	TRBJ1-1	ASSLAPTDEAF
TRBV7-9	15	TRBD1	TRBJ2-7	ASSSGTGGQSSYEQY
TRBV5-1	13	-	TRBJ2-1	ASTQGGDGYNEQF
TRBV7-9	9	-	TRBJ1-3	ASSLKDTIY
TRBV7-2	13	TRBD1	TRBJ1-5	ASSLGSAGGQPQH
TRBV5-1	11	-	TRBJ1-1	ASRNGMNTEAF
TRBV7-9	12	-	TRBJ2-7	ASSLEGLGDEQY
TRBV7-2	11	-	TRBJ2-3	ASSPAGQWTQY
TRBV7-6	15	TRBD1	TRBJ1-6	ASSQGQSGRVNSPLH
TRBV27	12	-	TRBJ1-6	ASSAGQLEGGLH
TRBV28	11	-	TRBJ2-5	ASSRGPPGTQY
TRBV11-2	12	-	TRBJ1-1	ASTLAGQATEAF
TRBV10-3	15	-	TRBJ1-3	AISESGGLLSGNTIY
TRBV10-3	12	-	TRBJ1-3	AISAGVLGNTIY
TRBV6-4	15	-	TRBJ2-2	ASSAGRGRNYTGELF
TRBV7-9	13	TRBD1	TRBJ2-1	ASSLGQGSYNEQF
TRBV19	10	-	TRBJ2-5	ASSGIQETQY
TRBV1	16	-	TRBJ2-5	TSSQQVSFRGSQETQY
TRBV10-2	11	TRBD1	TRBJ1-1	ASTLQGGTEAF
TRBV19	14	-	TRBJ2-4	ASSLSTLTTYNIQY